One and the same sample provided the 26 T cell receptor beta chains below, sequenced in a study of identical twins. TCRdb used MiXCR to reprocess the 5' RACE reads, holding one entry per CDR3 protein. The data contain hundreds of thousands of distinct CDR3 sequences, under 9% of them singletons. These records were also assigned to another study, of yellow fever vaccine responses in identical twins.

The material sequenced was PBMCs. The receptors were sampled from a woman under 30 in good health.

This sequence joins TRBV7-2 and TRBJ2-3; D gene uncertain. The CDR3 covers 14 residues. CDR1 and CDR2 from the germline V gene are SGHTA and FQGNSA. V shed 5 bases and J shed 2 bases, with 11 bases lying between them. CDR3 in DNA: TGTGCCAGCAGCAGTAGGTGGTCCACAGATACGCAGTATTTT. Translated: CASSSRWSTDTQYF.

This sequence joins TRBV13 and TRBJ2-7, with a weak D call TRBD2 (5 bases). V lost 5 bases to trimming and J lost 4 bases, with 15 bases between them. The CDR3 is 14 amino acids. Germline CDR1 reads PRHDT; CDR2 reads FYEKMQ (reference sequence). The CDR3: CASSPTGNRYEQYF. The CDR3 coding sequence is TGTGCCAGCAGCCCCACGGGGAACCGGTACGAGCAGTACTTC.

The V gene is TRBV28, the J gene TRBJ2-7; 11 positions agree with TRBD2. This CDR3 is built from 15 residues. Germline CDR1 is MDHEN and CDR2 is SYDVKM. Trimming cost V 6 bases and J 3 bases; bases outside gene matches: 7. CDR3 nucleotides: TGTGCCAGCAGGTTTGGACTAGCGGGTCTCTACGAGCAGTACTTC. This translates into CASRFGLAGLYEQYF.

This clonotype was seen at least ten times. The V and J genes are TRBV12-3 or TRBV12-4 and TRBJ1-5; no clear D. V lost 8 bases and J lost 0, with 11 bases in between. This CDR3 has 14 residues. CDR3 residues: CASVPADSNQPQHF. In DNA form, the CDR3 reads TGTGCCAGCGTTCCAGCAGATAGCAATCAGCCCCAGCATTTT.

This clonotype was seen more than once but under ten times. This sequence joins TRBV5-1 and TRBJ2-7; D is uncertain. There are 15 residues in the CDR3. Germline V gene data show CDR1 as SGHRS and CDR2 as YFSETQ. V was trimmed by 2 bases and J by 0 bases, leaving 12 bases between them. For the CDR3, the DNA is TGCGCCAGCAGCTTATGGTCCGGCAGCTCCTACGAGCAGTACTTC. Its protein is CASSLWSGSSYEQYF.

This clonotype was detected ten times or more. The CDR3 DNA sequence: TGCAGCGTTGTATCTGAGGGTTTCTACGAGCAGTACTTC. Amino acids: CSVVSEGFYEQYF. The chain carries TRBV29-1 and TRBJ2-7; D is perhaps TRBD2 (5 bases). This CDR3 spans 13 amino acids. Trimming cost V 4 bases and J 3 bases, with 13 bases left between them. CDR1 and CDR2 (germline): SQVTM, ANQGSEA.

This clonotype was seen many times. The chain couples TRBV4-3 to TRBJ2-4; 11 bases map to TRBD2. V shed 0 bases, J shed 8 bases, and the junction held 9 bases outside the gene matches. This CDR3 spans 17 amino acids. The germline V gene has CDR1 LGHNA and CDR2 YSLEER. Written as DNA, the CDR3 is TGCGCCAGCAGCCAAGATTTGACTAGCGGGATTCCAGACATTCAGTACTTC. Its translation: CASSQDLTSGIPDIQYF.

This clonotype occurred many times. The chain links TRBV7-9 to TRBJ2-1; 16 bases fit TRBD2. There are 17 residues in the CDR3. Losses at the gene ends were 4 bases for V and 3 bases for J; bases not matched to a gene: 3. CDR1 is SEHNR, CDR2 FQNEAQ, per germline (reference sequence). The CDR3 nucleotides are TGTGCCAGCAGCTCGGGACTAGCGGGAGGGAACTACAATGAGCAGTTCTTC. Amino acids: CASSSGLAGGNYNEQFF.

This clonotype has a handful of counts. The chain joins TRBV24-1 to TRBJ2-5, with 9 bases aligning to TRBD2. The CDR3 is 13 residues long. Germline CDR1 is KGHDR and CDR2 is SFDVKD. Losses at the gene ends were 7 bases for V and 5 bases for J; bases not matched to a gene: 4. The CDR3 DNA reads as TGTGCCACCAGCCGCGGGGGGGCGGAGACCCAGTACTTC. This encodes CATSRGGAETQYF.

This clonotype was detected only a few times. J is TRBJ2-3 and V is TRBV18; 8 bases are shared with TRBD2. In germline, CDR1 is KGHSH, CDR2 LQKENI. The junction had 4 bases not matched to a gene; V was cut back by 3 bases and J by 2 bases. The CDR3 totals 15 residues. CDR3 coding DNA: TGTGCCAGCTCACCTTTAGCGGGGACCACAGATACGCAGTATTTT. Its translation: CASSPLAGTTDTQYF.

This clonotype was observed a few times. J is TRBJ2-7 and V is TRBV27; 10 bases are a match to TRBD2. Germline CDR1 MNHEY, CDR2 SMNVEV (reference sequence). The CDR3 has 16 amino acids. With 4 bases clipped from V and 5 bases from J, the junction kept 11 bases outside the gene matches. CDR3 in DNA: TGTGCCAGCAGTTCGGGTTCTAGCGGGGGTTCCCACGAGCAGTACTTC. Protein sequence: CASSSGSSGGSHEQYF.

The chain carries TRBV9 and TRBJ2-2; weak D call: TRBD2 (5 bases). This CDR3 contains 18 residues. Germline loops: CDR1 SGDLS, CDR2 YYNGEE. V was pared by 3 bases and J by 1 base, with 19 bases between. DNA of the CDR3: TGTGCCAGCAGCGCACTAGTGAATGTCCGGATGAACACCGGGGAGCTGTTTTTT. Protein: CASSALVNVRMNTGELFF.

The chain combines TRBV12-3 or TRBV12-4 with TRBJ2-7; possible D gene TRBD1, 6 bases. The CDR3 loop spans 13 amino acids. Trimming stripped 3 bases from V and 9 bases from J, with 15 bases between. Written as DNA, the CDR3 is TGTGCCAGCAGTTTTCAGGGGCGCCCCGGGCAGTACTTC. Its protein product is CASSFQGRPGQYF.

This clonotype was counted between two and nine times. This chain links TRBV11-3 with TRBJ2-1, with a tentative D call TRBD2 (6 bases). Trimming stripped 2 bases from V and 7 bases from J, with 15 bases between. This CDR3 contains 15 residues. Germline loops: CDR1 SGHNT, CDR2 YENEEA. In nucleotides, the CDR3 is TGTGCCAGCAGCTTACAAGGGACTCCGGGTAATGAGCAGTTCTTC. Translating gives CASSLQGTPGNEQFF. Full variable domain (outside the CDR3, taken from reference TRBV11-3 and TRBJ2-1): EAGVVQSPRYKIIEKKQPVAFWCNPISGHNTLYWYLQNLGQGPELLIRYENEEAVDDSQLPKDRFSAERLKGVDSTLKIQPAELGDSAVYLCASSLQGTPGNEQFFGPGTRLTVL.

This chain connects TRBV29-1 to TRBJ2-7, with TRBD1 identical over 9 bases. V lost 4 bases and J lost 2; bases outside the gene matches: 18. CDR3 length equals 18 residues. CDR1 and CDR2 (germline): SQVTM, ANQGSEA. The CDR3 nucleotides read TGCAGCGTTGTAGGCCTGGGACAGGGAATTCTAGCAACCTACGAGCAGTACTTC. Translated, it gives CSVVGLGQGILATYEQYF.

The CDR3 coding sequence is TGTGCCACCAGCCGGGACAGGGGGCGCTCCGGGGAGCTGTTTTTT. It translates to CATSRDRGRSGELFF. V and J are TRBV15 and TRBJ2-2, with TRBD1 matching over 12 bases. This CDR3 spans 15 amino acids. V shed 5 bases and J 6 bases; nucleotides not matched to a gene: 4. Looked up from germline, CDR1 is LNHNV and CDR2 is YYDKDF (reference sequence).

The chain carries TRBV20-1 and TRBJ2-4; TRBD1 matches at 9 bases. Germline CDR1 DFQATT, CDR2 SNEGSKA (reference sequence). The V segment lost 3 bases and the J segment 0 bases; nucleotides outside the gene matches: 0. This CDR3 is 14 amino acids long. The CDR3 sequence is CSARDRGAKNIQYF. CDR3 nucleotide sequence: TGCAGTGCTAGGGACAGGGGAGCCAAAAACATTCAGTACTTC.

This clonotype came up many times. The chain carries TRBV10-2 and TRBJ2-1; 11 bases are shared with TRBD2. The CDR3 is made up of 16 amino acids. Per the germline V gene, CDR1 is WSHSY and CDR2 is SAAADI. V trimming: 6 bases; J trimming: 4 bases; junction bases outside the gene matches: 8. The CDR3 here is CASRVPSGGQYNEQFF. The CDR3 coding sequence is TGCGCCAGCAGGGTACCTAGCGGGGGGCAATACAATGAGCAGTTCTTC.

This clonotype was observed at least ten times. The chain uses TRBV5-1 and TRBJ1-3, with D perhaps matching TRBD1 (5 bases). Germline V gives CDR1 SGHRS, CDR2 YFSETQ. This CDR3 has 15 amino acids. The V and J ends lost 3 bases and 3 bases respectively, with 13 bases between them. The CDR3 DNA sequence: TGCGCCAGCAGCTCCTCCGGGACGGATGGAAACACCATATATTTT. This translates into CASSSSGTDGNTIYF.

This clonotype was counted only a few times. The chain couples TRBV20-1 to TRBJ2-7; 9 bases line up with TRBD2. Per the germline V gene, CDR1 is DFQATT and CDR2 is SNEGSKA (reference sequence). Trimming at V came to 5 bases and at J to 4 bases, leaving 12 bases not matched to a gene. The CDR3 totals 15 residues. CDR3 DNA: TGCAGTGCTCCCCGGTGGCTAGCGGGGAGTTACGAGCAGTACTTC. It encodes CSAPRWLAGSYEQYF.

The chain links TRBV6-1 to TRBJ2-6, with 9 bases identical to TRBD1. V lost 4 bases to trimming and J lost 3 bases; unmatched junction nucleotides: 4. The CDR3 covers 16 residues. CDR1 is MNHNS and CDR2 is SASEGT in the germline V gene. The CDR3 coding sequence is TGTGCCAGCAGTGGGGACAGGGCGAGTGGGGCCAACGTCCTGACTTTC. It translates to CASSGDRASGANVLTF.

This clonotype showed up just a few times. The chain recombines TRBV19 with TRBJ2-1; 7 bases are shared with TRBD2. V was pared by 6 bases and J by 9 bases, with 11 bases of the junction left unmatched. This CDR3 region has 14 residues. Germline V gene data show CDR1 as LNHDA and CDR2 as SQIVND (reference sequence). CDR3 in amino acids: CASSSAGASPEQFF. The DNA of the CDR3 is TGTGCCAGTAGCTCTGCGGGAGCCTCCCCTGAGCAGTTCTTC.

This clonotype has a count of ten or more. The chain is built from TRBV7-2 and TRBJ2-1; TRBD1 or TRBD2 may be the D gene (5 bases each). This CDR3 comprises 16 residues. V lost 8 bases and J 0 bases, leaving 17 bases between the germline ends. Germline lookup yields CDR1 SGHTA and CDR2 FQGNSA. CDR3 DNA: TGTGCCAGCGCCCCCTCCGGGACGAGCTCCTACAATGAGCAGTTCTTC. Its translation is CASAPSGTSSYNEQFF.

This clonotype has just a few counts. The chain combines TRBV20-1 with TRBJ2-7, with TRBD1 matching 12 bases. In germline, CDR1 is DFQATT, CDR2 SNEGSKA (reference sequence). V was pared by 6 bases and J by 4 bases, with 4 bases of the junction left unmatched. The CDR3 is 13 residues long. CDR3 bases: TGCAGTGCGGAGGGACAGGGGGCGTACGAGCAGTACTTC. It codes for CSAEGQGAYEQYF.

Many counts were recorded for this clonotype. The chain combines TRBV29-1 with TRBJ2-5; TRBD2 aligns across 9 bases. The junction had 7 bases not matched to a gene; V was cut back by 4 bases and J by 4 bases. Germline lookup yields CDR1 SQVTM and CDR2 ANQGSEA. This CDR3 is 14 amino acids long. For the CDR3, the DNA is TGCAGCGTTGGCCTAGCGGGGCGAACAGAGACCCAGTACTTC. Translation gives CSVGLAGRTETQYF.

This clonotype came up a few times. The rearrangement joins TRBV10-3 to TRBJ2-7; D is unclear. This CDR3 has 13 residues. V lost 4 bases to trimming and J lost 3 bases, with 10 bases between them. Germline V CDR1 and CDR2: ENHRY, SYGVKD. CDR3 nucleotide sequence: TGTGCCATCAGTGCCCCCTCGGTCTACGAGCAGTACTTC. As protein: CAISAPSVYEQYF.